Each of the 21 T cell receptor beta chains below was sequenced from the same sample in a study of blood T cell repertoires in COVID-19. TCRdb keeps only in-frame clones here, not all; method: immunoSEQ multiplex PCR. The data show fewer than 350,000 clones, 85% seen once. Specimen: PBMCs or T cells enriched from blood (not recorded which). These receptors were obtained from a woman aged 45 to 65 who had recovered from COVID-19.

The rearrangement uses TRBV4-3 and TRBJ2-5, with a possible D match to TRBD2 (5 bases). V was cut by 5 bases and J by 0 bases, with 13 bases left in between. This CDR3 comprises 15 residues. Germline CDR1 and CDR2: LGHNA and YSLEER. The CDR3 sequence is CASSFYAGNQETQYF. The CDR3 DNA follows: TGCGCCAGCAGCTTCTACGCCGGGAACCAAGAGACCCAGTACTTC.

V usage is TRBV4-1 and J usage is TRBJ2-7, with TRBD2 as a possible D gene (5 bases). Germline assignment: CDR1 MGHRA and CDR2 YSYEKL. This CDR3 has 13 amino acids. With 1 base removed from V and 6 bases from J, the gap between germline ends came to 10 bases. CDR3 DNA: TGCGCCAGCAGCCAAGGTGAGGGTGGCGAGCAGTACTTC. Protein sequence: CASSQGEGGEQYF.

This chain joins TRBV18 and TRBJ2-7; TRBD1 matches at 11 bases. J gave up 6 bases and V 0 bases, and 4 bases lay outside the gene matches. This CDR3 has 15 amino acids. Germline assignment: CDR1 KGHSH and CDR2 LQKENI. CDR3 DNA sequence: TGTGCCAGCTCACCACCGGACAGGGGGCCAGCCGAGCAGTACTTC. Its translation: CASSPPDRGPAEQYF.

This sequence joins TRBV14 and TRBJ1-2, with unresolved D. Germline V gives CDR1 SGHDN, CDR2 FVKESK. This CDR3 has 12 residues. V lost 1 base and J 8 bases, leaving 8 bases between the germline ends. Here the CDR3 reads CASSQAGEGYTF. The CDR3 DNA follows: TGTGCCAGCAGCCAAGCAGGTGAAGGCTACACCTTC.

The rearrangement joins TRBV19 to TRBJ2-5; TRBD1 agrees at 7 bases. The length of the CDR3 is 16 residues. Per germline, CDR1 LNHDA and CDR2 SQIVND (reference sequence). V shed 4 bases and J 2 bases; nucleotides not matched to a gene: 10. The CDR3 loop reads CASSKTRDRRQETQYF. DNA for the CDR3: TGTGCCAGTAGTAAAACCCGGGACAGACGACAAGAGACCCAGTACTTC. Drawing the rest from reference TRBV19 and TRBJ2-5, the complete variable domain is DGGITQSPKYLFRKEGQNVTLSCEQNLNHDAMYWYRQDPGQGLRLIYYSQIVNDFQKGDIAEGYSVSREKKESFPLTVTSAQKNPTAFYLCASSKTRDRRQETQYFGPGTRLLVL.

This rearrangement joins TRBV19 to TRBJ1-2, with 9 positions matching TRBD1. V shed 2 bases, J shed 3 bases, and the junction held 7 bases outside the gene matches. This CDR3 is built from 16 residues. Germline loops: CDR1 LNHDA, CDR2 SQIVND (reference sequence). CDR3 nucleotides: TGTGCCAGTAGTATACCCCGGACAGGGGATGACTATGGCTACACCTTC. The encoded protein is CASSIPRTGDDYGYTF. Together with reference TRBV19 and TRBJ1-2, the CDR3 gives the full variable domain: DGGITQSPKYLFRKEGQNVTLSCEQNLNHDAMYWYRQDPGQGLRLIYYSQIVNDFQKGDIAEGYSVSREKKESFPLTVTSAQKNPTAFYLCASSIPRTGDDYGYTFGSGTRLTVV.

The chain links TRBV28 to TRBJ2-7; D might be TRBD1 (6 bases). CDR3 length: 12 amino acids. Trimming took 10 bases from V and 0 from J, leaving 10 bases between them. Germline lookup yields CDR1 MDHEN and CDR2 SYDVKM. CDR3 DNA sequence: TGTGCCACAACAGGGATCTCCTACGAGCAGTACTTC. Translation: CATTGISYEQYF.

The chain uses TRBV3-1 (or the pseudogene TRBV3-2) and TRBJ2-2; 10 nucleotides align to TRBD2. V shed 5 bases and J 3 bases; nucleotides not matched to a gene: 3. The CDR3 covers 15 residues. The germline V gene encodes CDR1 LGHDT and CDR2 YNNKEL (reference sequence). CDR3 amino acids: CASSEGLADTGELFF. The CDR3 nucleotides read TGTGCCAGCAGCGAAGGACTAGCGGACACCGGGGAGCTGTTTTTT.

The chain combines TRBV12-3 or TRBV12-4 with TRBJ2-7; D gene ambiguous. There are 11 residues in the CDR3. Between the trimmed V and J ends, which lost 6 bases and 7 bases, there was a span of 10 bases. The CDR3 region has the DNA TGTGCCAGCAGCCGCTCTAGGGAGCAGTACTTC. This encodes CASSRSREQYF.

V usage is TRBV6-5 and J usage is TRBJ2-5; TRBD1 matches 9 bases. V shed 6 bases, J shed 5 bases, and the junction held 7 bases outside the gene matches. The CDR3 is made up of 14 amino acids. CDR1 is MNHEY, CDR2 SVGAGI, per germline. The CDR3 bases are TGTGCCAGCAGAAACGGGACAGGGAGGGAGACCCAGTACTTC. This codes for CASRNGTGRETQYF.

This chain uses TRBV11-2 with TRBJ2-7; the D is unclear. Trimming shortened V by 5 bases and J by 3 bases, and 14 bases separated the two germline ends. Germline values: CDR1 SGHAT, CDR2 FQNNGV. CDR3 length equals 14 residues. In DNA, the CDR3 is TGTGCCAGCAGCGATCAACAATCACACTACGAGCAGTACTTC. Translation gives CASSDQQSHYEQYF.

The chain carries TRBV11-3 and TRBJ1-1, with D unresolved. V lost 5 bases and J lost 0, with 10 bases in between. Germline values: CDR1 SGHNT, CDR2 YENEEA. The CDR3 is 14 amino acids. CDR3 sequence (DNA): TGTGCCAGCAGCCGGGGTGGGTTGAACACTGAAGCTTTCTTT. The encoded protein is CASSRGGLNTEAFF. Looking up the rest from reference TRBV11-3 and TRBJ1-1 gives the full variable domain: EAGVVQSPRYKIIEKKQPVAFWCNPISGHNTLYWYLQNLGQGPELLIRYENEEAVDDSQLPKDRFSAERLKGVDSTLKIQPAELGDSAVYLCASSRGGLNTEAFFGQGTRLTVV.

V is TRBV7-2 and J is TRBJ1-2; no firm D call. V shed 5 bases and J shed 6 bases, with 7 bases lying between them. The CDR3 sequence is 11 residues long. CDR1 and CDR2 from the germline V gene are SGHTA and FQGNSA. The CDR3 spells CASSLAHGYTF. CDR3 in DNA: TGTGCCAGCAGCCTGGCCCATGGCTACACCTTC.

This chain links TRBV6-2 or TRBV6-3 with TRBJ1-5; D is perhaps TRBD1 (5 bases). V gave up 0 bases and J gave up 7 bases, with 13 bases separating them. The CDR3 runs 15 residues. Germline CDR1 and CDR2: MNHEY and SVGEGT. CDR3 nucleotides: TGTGCCAGCAGTTACTCATCAGGGCTAGGGCAGCCCCAGCATTTT. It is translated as CASSYSSGLGQPQHF.

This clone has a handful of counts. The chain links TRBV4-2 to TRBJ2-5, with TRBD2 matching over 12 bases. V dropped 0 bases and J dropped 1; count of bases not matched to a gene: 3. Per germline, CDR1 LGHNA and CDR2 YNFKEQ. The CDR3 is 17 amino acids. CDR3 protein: CASSQEGGLAGQETQYF. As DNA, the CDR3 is TGTGCCAGCAGCCAAGAGGGGGGACTAGCGGGCCAAGAGACCCAGTACTTC.

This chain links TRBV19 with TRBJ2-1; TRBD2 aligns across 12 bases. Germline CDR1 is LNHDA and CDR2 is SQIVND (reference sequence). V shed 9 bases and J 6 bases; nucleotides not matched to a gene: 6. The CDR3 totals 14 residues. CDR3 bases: TGTGCCAGCAGGGGACTAGCGGGCCTCAATGAGCAGTTCTTC. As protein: CASRGLAGLNEQFF.

The CDR3 sequence: CASSLANRDRGHLGELFF. CDR3 in DNA: TGCGCCAGCAGCTTGGCCAACCGGGACAGGGGGCATCTAGGGGAGCTGTTTTTT. The V gene is TRBV5-1, the J gene TRBJ2-2, with 12 bases matching TRBD1. Germline CDR1 SGHRS, CDR2 YFSETQ. V was pared by 0 bases and J by 8 bases, with 11 bases of the junction left unmatched. The CDR3 is 18 residues long.

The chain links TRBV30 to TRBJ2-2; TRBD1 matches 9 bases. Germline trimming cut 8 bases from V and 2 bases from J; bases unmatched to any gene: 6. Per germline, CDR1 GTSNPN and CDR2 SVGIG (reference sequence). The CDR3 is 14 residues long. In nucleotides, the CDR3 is TGTGCCGGGGGGGACAGGGACAACACCGGGGAGCTGTTTTTT. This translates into CAGGDRDNTGELFF. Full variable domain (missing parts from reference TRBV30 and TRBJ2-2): SQTIHQWPATLVQPVGSPLSLECTVEGTSNPNLYWYRQAAGRGLQLLFYSVGIGQISSEVPQNLSASRPQDRQFILSSKKLLLSDSGFYLCAGGDRDNTGELFFGEGSRLTVL.

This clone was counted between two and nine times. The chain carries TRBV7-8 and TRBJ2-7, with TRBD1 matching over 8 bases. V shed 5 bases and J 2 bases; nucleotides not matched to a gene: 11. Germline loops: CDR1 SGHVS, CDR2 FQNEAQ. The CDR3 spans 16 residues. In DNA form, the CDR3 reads TGTGCCAGCAGCGCTAGAGGGCAGGGGGCAACCTACGAGCAGTACTTC. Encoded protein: CASSARGQGATYEQYF.

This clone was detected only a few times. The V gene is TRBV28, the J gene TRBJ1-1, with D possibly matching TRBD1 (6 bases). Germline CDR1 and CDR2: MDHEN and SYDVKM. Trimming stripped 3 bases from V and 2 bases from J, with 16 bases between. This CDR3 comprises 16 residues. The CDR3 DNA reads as TGTGCCAGCAGTTTTGAGCGGGGGCAATTAAACACTGAAGCTTTCTTT. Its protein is CASSFERGQLNTEAFF.

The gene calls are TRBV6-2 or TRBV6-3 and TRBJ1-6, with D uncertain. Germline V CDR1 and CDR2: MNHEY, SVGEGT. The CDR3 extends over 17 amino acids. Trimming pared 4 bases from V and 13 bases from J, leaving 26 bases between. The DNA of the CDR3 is TGTGCCAGCAGTTCCTTCCCCGTCTCGACGGAACCGGAGCCCCTCCACTTT. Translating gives CASSSFPVSTEPEPLHF.